The T cell receptor (beta chain) under discussion was sequenced for a study of T cells after yellow fever vaccination. V trimming: 6 bases; J trimming: 3 bases; junction bases outside the gene matches: 3. There are 13 residues in the CDR3. MiXCR, applied by TCRdb to the 5' RACE reads, yields one record per CDR3 protein. This table has 150,000 to 200,000 distinct CDR3 sequences, more than 9.5% appearing once. The chain is built from TRBV23-1 and TRBJ2-7; 9 bases line up with TRBD1. TRBV23-1 is assigned to the ORF class and has an uncertain function. The receptor comes from a man younger than 30 who received the YFV17D yellow fever vaccine. The sample consisted of CD8+ T cells sorted from PBMCs, taken 15 days after the yellow fever booster vaccination. CDR3 DNA: TGCGCCAGCAGCCGGACAGGGGTCTACGAGCAGTACGTC. This encodes CASSRTGVYEQYV.